The clone carrying this TCR beta chain was seen more than once but under ten times. The data were taken from a study of response to subunit inactivated influenza vaccine. MiXCR was run by TCRdb on the RT-PCR reads, yielding one entry per CDR3 protein. The table records about 540,000 distinct CDR3 sequences, under 30% of them present only once. V was clipped by 1 base and J by 4 bases; unmatched bases: 8. Germline loops: CDR1 LGHNA, CDR2 YNFKEQ. The CDR3 has 17 residues. These data also formed part of another study, on T cells expressing NK-cell markers. This second study notes: A 5'RACE template switching approach incorporating UMIs was used to make TCR beta cDNA. Out of eight donors sequenced, seven tested HCMV-seropositive and the remaining one seronegative. NKG2C+ dominant clonotype frequencies in 6 or 7 donors were about 1.0-7.5% of CD8+ T cells. Once again these clonotypes came out on top in the CD3+CD56-NKG2C+ fraction of a few donors.

The TCR comes from a man between 50 and 59 years old who received an inactivated influenza vaccine. The sequencing here drew on CD4+ T cells sorted from PBMCs, taken about 13 days after vaccination. The genes are TRBV4-2 and TRBJ1-3; TRBD1 matches 9 bases. CDR3 amino acids: CASSQVTGGKSGNTIYF. CDR3 nucleotide sequence: TGTGCCAGCAGCCAAGTCACAGGGGGCAAATCAGGAAACACCATATATTTT.